The 8 T cell receptor beta chains in this list originate from one sample, sequenced in a study of Ad26.COV2.S vaccination and SARS-CoV-2 variants. Indicated treatment: 19 received Ad26.COV2.S at low or high dose, single or two shots; a few received placebo; per-sample allocation not given. At day 63 after the first vaccine or placebo injection, samples were drawn. Sequencing was performed with immunoSEQ multiplex PCR; in TCRdb, only in-frame clones are kept and a portion is missing. The sample holds hundreds of thousands of clones, approximately 86% seen once. The sequencing used peripheral blood, collected in a trial of Ad26.COV2.S vaccine versus placebo. All receptors come from a person aged 18-65 years who received the Ad26.COV2.S COVID-19 vaccine or a placebo.

This chain joins TRBV5-1 and TRBJ2-7, with TRBD2 identical over 8 bases. The CDR3 sequence is 17 residues long. V was pared by 4 bases and J by 6 bases, with 18 bases of the junction left unmatched. Germline CDR1 reads SGHRS; CDR2 reads YFSETQ. As DNA, the CDR3 is TGCGCCAGCAGCCCCAGGTATAGCGGGACCCGAGAGGCCGAGCAGTACTTC. Protein product: CASSPRYSGTREAEQYF.

The chain has TRBV4-3 and TRBJ2-1, with D maybe TRBD2 (6 bases). Per the germline V gene, CDR1 is LGHNA and CDR2 is YSLEER. The CDR3 is 17 residues long. Deletions cut 0 bases from V and 4 bases from J, with 16 bases between. The CDR3 DNA is TGCGCCAGCAGCCAAGAAGCCTCGTGGAGCGGGTACAATGAGCAGTTCTTC. Protein product: CASSQEASWSGYNEQFF.

This rearrangement joins TRBV7-8 to TRBJ2-7; TRBD1 is a possible D gene (5 bases). V lost 5 bases, J lost 5 bases, and 10 bases lay in between. The CDR3 is made up of 12 amino acids. CDR1 is SGHVS and CDR2 is FQNEAQ in the germline V gene. Here the CDR3 DNA reads TGTGCCAGCAGCCGTCAGGGCCACGAGCAGTACTTC. Translation gives CASSRQGHEQYF.

The V and J genes are TRBV7-9 and TRBJ2-7, with 7 bases that match TRBD1. The CDR3 runs 12 residues. Germline V gives CDR1 SEHNR, CDR2 FQNEAQ (reference sequence). V dropped 5 bases and J dropped 5; count of bases not matched to a gene: 3. For the CDR3, the DNA is TGTGCCAGCAGCCGAGACAGGGACGAGCAGTACTTC. Translation: CASSRDRDEQYF.

V is TRBV18 and J is TRBJ2-1; a weak D match, TRBD2 (6 bases). Germline lookup yields CDR1 KGHSH and CDR2 LQKENI. CDR3 length equals 15 residues. Between the trimmed V and J ends, which lost 0 bases and 7 bases, there was a span of 13 bases. The CDR3 is CASSPPGGVGNEQFF. CDR3 DNA sequence: TGTGCCAGCTCACCACCGGGCGGGGTGGGAAATGAGCAGTTCTTC.

The chain couples TRBV5-5 to TRBJ2-3; D is unclear. Trimming cost V 1 base and J 0 bases, with 6 bases left between them. Germline V gene lookup returns CDR1 SGHKS and CDR2 YYEKEE (reference sequence). The CDR3 extends over 14 amino acids. CDR3 sequence: CASSLMASTDTQYF. In DNA, the CDR3 is TGTGCCAGCAGCTTGATGGCCAGCACAGATACGCAGTATTTT.

This sequence joins TRBV6-2 or TRBV6-3 and TRBJ2-2; 9 bases are shared with TRBD2. With V trimmed by 6 bases and J by 0 bases, 8 bases remained unmatched. The V gene's germline CDR1 is MNHEY and CDR2 SVGEGT. The CDR3 is made up of 17 amino acids. Here the CDR3 reads CASSPSPSGANTGELFF. The CDR3 coding sequence is TGTGCCAGCAGCCCTAGTCCTAGCGGGGCGAACACCGGGGAGCTGTTTTTT.

This clone was counted once. The chain combines TRBV28 with TRBJ2-7; 9 positions match TRBD2. The V gene end was trimmed by 7 bases and the J gene end by 7 bases; junction bases not matched to a gene: 11. Germline values: CDR1 MDHEN, CDR2 SYDVKM. This CDR3 is built from 14 residues. Here the CDR3 reads CASIPGTSQIEQYF. Here the CDR3 DNA reads TGTGCCAGCATCCCGGGGACTAGCCAAATAGAGCAGTACTTC.